A single sample is the source of the 28 T cell receptor beta chains below, sequenced in a study of tumor-infiltrating lymphocytes in primary liver carcinoma. Total RNA amounting to 450 to 550 ng was the source from which TCR beta cDNA was made with a constant-region primer. Three rounds of nested multiplex PCR with slightly modified ARM-PCR produced TCR beta libraries. PCR rounds one and two used TRBV1-TRBV30 forward primers with a C-beta reverse primer for around 10 cycles each. TCRdb redid the calling of the multiplex PCR reads with MiXCR, one entry per CDR3 protein. The sample carries 150,000 to 200,000 distinct CDR3 sequences, roughly 80% recorded once. For each extraction, RNA and DNA were obtained together from around 20-30 mg of unsorted bulk tissue. Sequencing input: tumor tissue from primary liver carcinoma. The source of these receptors is a man aged 35 to 55 with primary liver carcinoma and hepatitis B virus infection.

With regard to this clonotype: Compared with germline, one end of the junction differs, possibly owing to a read error. The chain recombines TRBV5-4 with TRBJ1-6; D ambiguous. The germline gives CDR1 SGHNT, CDR2 YYREEE (reference sequence). The CDR3 covers 12 residues. The CDR3 here is CASNHDNPPIHF. DNA for the CDR3: TGTGCCAGCAACCACGATAATCCACCCATCCACTTT.

Comment on this clonotype: One end of the junction fails to match germline, which may point to a read error. This chain links TRBV4-1 with TRBJ2-7; weak D call: TRBD2 (6 bases). This CDR3 has 15 amino acids. The V gene's germline CDR1 is MGHRA and CDR2 YSYEKL. Here the CDR3 reads CASNQERAEGYEQYF. The DNA for the CDR3 is TGCGCCAGCAACCAAGAACGAGCGGAGGGATACGAGCAGTACTTC.

Notes on this clonotype: A junction end diverges from the germline sequence, so it may reflect a read error. V is TRBV4-3 and J is TRBJ2-5, with 11 bases matching TRBD2. The CDR3 has 17 amino acids. Germline CDR1 LGHNA, CDR2 YSLEER. CDR3 sequence reads: CTSSQAASGRSGGIQYF. CDR3 bases: TGCACCAGCAGCCAAGCGGCTAGCGGGAGGAGTGGTGGGATCCAGTACTTC.

This chain links TRBV29-1 with TRBJ2-3, with a tentative D call TRBD1 (5 bases). Germline-derived CDR1 and CDR2 are SQVTM and ANQGSEA. With 3 bases removed from V and 4 bases from J, the gap between germline ends came to 8 bases. The length of the CDR3 is 12 residues. CDR3 in DNA: TGCAGCGTTGATAACAGGTCAGATACGCAGTATTTT. Residues: CSVDNRSDTQYF.

Regarding this clonotype: A read error is possible here, since a much larger clone lies one base away. The rearrangement uses TRBV5-1 and TRBJ2-1, with D perhaps matching TRBD1 or TRBD2 (5 bases each). The V gene's germline CDR1 is SGHRS and CDR2 YFSETQ. This CDR3 region has 15 residues. V was clipped by 1 base and J by 7 bases, with 15 bases between them. CDR3 loop: CASSLFVGTGNEQFF. The CDR3 nucleotides read TGCGCCAGCAGCTTGTTCGTGGGGACGGGTAATGAGCAGTTCTTC.

This clonotype has only a few counts. A much bigger clone sits one base away, suggesting this may be a read error. This chain links TRBV12-5 with TRBJ2-1, with D perhaps TRBD2 (5 bases). The germline CDR1 and CDR2 sequences are LGHNT and FRNRAP. This CDR3 has 13 residues. Here the CDR3 reads CTSGFSIYNEQFF. Written as DNA, the CDR3 is TGTACTAGTGGTTTTTCTATATACAATGAGCAGTTCTTC. The full variable domain, in which reference TRBV12-5 and TRBJ2-1 provide the parts outside the CDR3, is DARVTQTPRHKVTEMGQEVTMRCQPILGHNTVFWYRQTMMQGLELLAYFRNRAPLDDSGMPKDRFSAEMPDATLATLKIQPSEPRDSAVYFCTSGFSIYNEQFFGPGTRLTVL.

The table lists this clonotype with a count of one. The chain carries TRBV5-1 and TRBJ2-5; 10 nucleotides agree with TRBD2. Germline trimming cut 6 bases from V and 3 bases from J; bases unmatched to any gene: 5. Germline assignment: CDR1 SGHRS and CDR2 YFSETQ. The CDR3 covers 14 residues. DNA of the CDR3: TGCGCCAGCAACATAGGACTAGCGGAAGAGACCCAGTACTTC. As protein: CASNIGLAEETQYF.

A note on this clonotype: The CDR3 does not end in the conserved phenylalanine or tryptophan, so this is likely a read error. This chain joins TRBV29-1 and TRBJ2-3; possibly TRBD2 for D (6 bases). CDR1 is SQVTM, CDR2 ANQGSEA, per germline. Trimming took 6 bases from V and 5 from J, leaving 21 bases between them. The CDR3 length is 15 residues. In DNA, the CDR3 is TGCAGCGTCTCCGGGAATAGCGGTCGGGGAGATACGCAGTATTAT. Translation: CSVSGNSGRGDTQYY.

This clonotype was seen only once. This CDR3 is missing its conserved last phenylalanine or tryptophan, likely due to a read error. The DNA is left out, because the CDR3 cannot be placed on it with certainty; the CDR3 is given as TCRdb lists it. V is TRBV11-2 and J is TRBJ2-1; the table's D call of TRBD2 was not tested on the DNA. Germline assignment: CDR1 SGHAT and CDR2 FQNNGV. The CDR3 sequence runs 15 residues, both termini included. This chain's CDR3 is CARSFSGPLDNEQFL.

The genes are TRBV6-1 and TRBJ2-2, with unresolved D. The CDR3 extends over 14 amino acids. Trimming stripped 2 bases from V and 6 bases from J, with 10 bases between. Per germline, CDR1 MNHNS and CDR2 SASEGT. This chain's CDR3 is CASSEIWASGELFF. In nucleotides, the CDR3 is TGTGCCAGCAGTGAAATATGGGCATCCGGGGAGCTGTTTTTT.

The rearrangement links TRBV11-3 to TRBJ1-5; D gene uncertain. The germline V gene encodes CDR1 SGHNT and CDR2 YENEEA. CDR3 length equals 14 residues. V was pared by 0 bases and J by 6 bases, with 9 bases between. This CDR3 reads CASSLDLVAQPQHF. The DNA of the CDR3 is TGTGCCAGCAGCTTAGATCTGGTGGCTCAGCCCCAGCATTTT. The entire variable domain, with the rest obtained from reference TRBV11-3 and TRBJ1-5, is as follows: EAGVVQSPRYKIIEKKQPVAFWCNPISGHNTLYWYLQNLGQGPELLIRYENEEAVDDSQLPKDRFSAERLKGVDSTLKIQPAELGDSAVYLCASSLDLVAQPQHFGDGTRLSIL.

The V and J genes are TRBV6-2 or TRBV6-3 and TRBJ2-1; TRBD2 agrees at 7 bases. CDR3 length: 15 amino acids. CDR1 is MNHEY, CDR2 SVGEGT, per germline. V lost 10 bases to trimming and J lost 6 bases; unmatched junction nucleotides: 15. The CDR3, as DNA: TGTGCCAACAGATACACGGCGGGAGACCTCAATGAGCAGTTCTTC. Its protein is CANRYTAGDLNEQFF.

Regarding this clonotype: The junction and the germline gene differ at one end; a read error may be behind it. CDR3 in DNA: TGTGCCAGCGGTTTGTTAGCGGGAGGCTACGAGCAGTATTTC. Its protein is CASGLLAGGYEQYF. This rearrangement joins TRBV12-3 or TRBV12-4 to TRBJ2-7; 10 bases fit TRBD2. The CDR3 length is 14 residues.

Of note for this clonotype: The conserved phenylalanine or tryptophan is not found at the CDR3 terminus, so this likely reflects a read error. No DNA is shown, since the ends of the CDR3 on it are uncertain; the CDR3 is the one TCRdb lists. V is TRBV6-6 and J is TRBJ2-4; the table assigns TRBD1, which was not confirmed against the DNA. The CDR3 length equals 14 residues, ends included. Germline V gene sequence: CDR1 MNHNY, CDR2 SVGAGI (reference sequence). CDR3 region: CASSPGQTKNIHYL.

The J gene is TRBJ1-4, the V gene TRBV6-5; D gene unclear. Germline V gives CDR1 MNHEY, CDR2 SVGAGI. The CDR3 extends over 15 amino acids. V lost 6 bases and J lost 0, with 11 bases in between. This chain's CDR3 is CASRYGGPTNEKLFF. DNA for the CDR3: TGTGCCAGCAGATACGGTGGGCCAACTAATGAAAAACTGTTTTTT.

Remarks on this clonotype: Germline is not matched at one junction end, which may reflect a read error. CDR3 region: CASSPWDTGGHEQYF. The CDR3, as DNA: TGTGCCAGCAGCCCCTGGGATACGGGAGGCCACGAGCAATACTTC. This chain connects TRBV4-2 to TRBJ2-7, with 7 nucleotides matching TRBD2. The length of the CDR3 is 15 residues. The V gene's germline CDR1 is LGHNA and CDR2 YNFKEQ.

J is TRBJ2-2 and V is TRBV4-1; D unclear. CDR3 length: 13 amino acids. CDR1 and CDR2 (germline): MGHRA, YSYEKL. The CDR3, as DNA: TGCATCAGCAGCCAACCGAACACCGGGGAGCTGTTTTTT. Its translation: CISSQPNTGELFF.

With regard to this clonotype: This CDR3 is missing its conserved last phenylalanine or tryptophan, likely due to a read error. This chain connects TRBV11-3 to TRBJ2-1; D is uncertain. This CDR3 comprises 12 residues. Germline CDR1 and CDR2: SGHNT and YENEEA. The DNA for the CDR3 is TGTGCCAACAGCCTATATGCCAATGAGCAGTTCTAC. As protein: CANSLYANEQFY.

The V and J genes are TRBV4-3 and TRBJ2-4; possible D gene TRBD2, 7 bases. In germline, CDR1 is LGHNA, CDR2 YSLEER. V lost 4 bases and J 5 bases, leaving 27 bases between the germline ends. The CDR3 sequence is 19 residues long. Here the CDR3 DNA reads TGCGCCAGCAGCCGGCGACTAGGGGGAGGGTCCCCTGGGGAAAACATTCAGTACTTC. This sequence encodes CASSRRLGGGSPGENIQYF.

Details on this clonotype: The junction shows a germline mismatch at one end, possibly a read error. This chain's CDR3 is CASSPVLAGYTGKLFF. The CDR3 DNA reads TGTGCCAGCAGCCCCGTACTAGCGGGCTACACCGGGAAGCTGTTTTTT. The chain joins TRBV11-3 to TRBJ2-2; TRBD2 matches 9 bases. CDR1 and CDR2 from the germline V gene are SGHNT and YENEEA. CDR3 length equals 16 residues. The full variable domain, rest sourced from reference TRBV11-3 and TRBJ2-2, is EAGVVQSPRYKIIEKKQPVAFWCNPISGHNTLYWYLQNLGQGPELLIRYENEEAVDDSQLPKDRFSAERLKGVDSTLKIQPAELGDSAVYLCASSPVLAGYTGKLFFGEGSRLTVL.

As concerns this clonotype: As the CDR3 is not closed by the conserved phenylalanine or tryptophan, this likely results from a read error. This chain connects TRBV29-1 to TRBJ1-1; no clear D gene. Germline CDR1 and CDR2: SQVTM and ANQGSEA. The CDR3 is 12 residues long. Trimming took off 6 bases at V and 2 bases at J, with 10 bases between the two ends. The CDR3 DNA reads TGCAGCGTGGTAACCGCTAACACTGAAGCTTTCGTT. Encoded protein: CSVVTANTEAFV.

On this clonotype itself: The final CDR3 position lacks the conserved phenylalanine or tryptophan, pointing to a likely read error. This sequence joins TRBV6-1 and TRBJ2-2, with D hard to call. The CDR3 is 14 residues long. In germline, CDR1 is MNHNS, CDR2 SASEGT. CDR3 amino acids: CTSSESVNTGELFI. In DNA form, the CDR3 reads TGTACCAGCAGTGAATCAGTGAACACCGGGGAGCTGTTTATT.

About this clonotype itself: A junction boundary mismatches the germline segment, possibly from a read error. The chain carries TRBV11-1 and TRBJ2-4; 12 nucleotides line up with TRBD2. Germline V gives CDR1 SGHAT, CDR2 FQDESV (reference sequence). This CDR3 is 17 amino acids long. CDR3 loop: CASGSPWTSGTKNIQYF. CDR3 DNA sequence: TGTGCCAGCGGCTCTCCCTGGACTAGCGGGACCAAAAACATTCAGTATTTC.

The V gene is TRBV28, the J gene TRBJ2-2; 7 nucleotides match TRBD1. Germline assignment: CDR1 MDHEN and CDR2 SYDVKM. This CDR3 region has 13 residues. V lost 9 bases and J lost 5; bases outside the gene matches: 6. The CDR3 loop is CARDRRATGELFF. For the CDR3, the DNA is TGTGCCAGGGACAGGCGGGCAACCGGGGAGCTGTTTTTT.

The gene calls are TRBV29-1 and TRBJ2-3, with D unclear. This CDR3 contains 11 residues. In germline, CDR1 is SQVTM, CDR2 ANQGSEA. Here the CDR3 reads CGFMGTDTQYF. As DNA, the CDR3 is TGCGGCTTTATGGGGACAGATACGCAGTATTTT.

To note about this clonotype: The germline gene is not matched at one end of the junction; a read error may be the cause. The chain uses TRBV29-1 and TRBJ2-1, with 15 bases identical to TRBD2. This CDR3 comprises 15 residues. The germline V gene has CDR1 SQVTM and CDR2 ANQGSEA. CDR3 residues: CSVGLAGGFHNEQLF. The CDR3 DNA sequence: TGCAGTGTTGGACTAGCGGGAGGGTTCCACAATGAGCAGCTCTTC.

With respect to this clonotype: This sequence may be a read error, since a much larger clone differs from it by one base. The gene calls are TRBV30 and TRBJ2-1; 8 bases are shared with TRBD2. CDR3 length equals 13 residues. Per germline, CDR1 GTSNPN and CDR2 SVGIG (reference sequence). CDR3 residues: CTWSWGAGGEQFF. CDR3 bases: TGTACCTGGAGTTGGGGCGCGGGAGGTGAGCAGTTCTTC.

CDR3 DNA sequence: TGCAGCGTTGATTCAGGGGTGAACTACGGGGAGCTGTTTTTT. Its protein is CSVDSGVNYGELFF. This chain connects TRBV29-1 to TRBJ2-2; D possibly corresponds to TRBD1 (6 bases). Trimming left V 3 bases short and J 7 bases short, with 15 bases between. CDR1 is SQVTM and CDR2 is ANQGSEA in the germline V gene. There are 14 residues in the CDR3.